These 17 T cell receptor beta chains originate from one sample sequenced in a study of blood T cell repertoires in COVID-19. The protocol was immunoSEQ multiplex PCR, while the TCRdb copy is restricted to in-frame clones and leaves out a portion. The sample yields fewer than 200,000 clones, about 86% seen once. Material: peripheral blood. All receptors derive from a woman aged 70 to 79 who had recovered from COVID-19.

This chain links TRBV27 with TRBJ2-4, with 8 bases aligning to TRBD1. The CDR3 runs to 16 residues. J lost 6 bases, V lost 3 bases, and 10 bases had no gene match. CDR1 is MNHEY and CDR2 is SMNVEV in the germline V gene (reference sequence). Here the CDR3 reads CASSLAGGWVGNIQYF. CDR3 DNA: TGTGCCAGCAGTTTGGCAGGGGGCTGGGTTGGAAACATTCAGTACTTC.

The V call is TRBV2, the J call TRBJ2-7, with 7 positions matching TRBD1. V dropped 6 bases and J dropped 1; count of bases not matched to a gene: 6. Germline V lookup: CDR1 SNHLY, CDR2 FYNNEI. The CDR3 has 14 residues. As DNA, the CDR3 is TGTGCCAGCAGGGTCCGGGACAGTTCCTACGAGCAGTACTTC. Translating gives CASRVRDSSYEQYF.

This clone came up once. The chain has TRBV7-6 and TRBJ2-1, with 7 bases matching TRBD2. The CDR3 runs to 15 residues. V shed 5 bases and J 4 bases; nucleotides not matched to a gene: 8. Per the germline V gene, CDR1 is SGHVS and CDR2 is FNYEAQ. CDR3 sequence reads: CASSPSGDGYNEQFF. The CDR3 bases are TGTGCCAGCAGCCCCAGCGGGGACGGATACAATGAGCAGTTCTTC.

The chain links TRBV7-2 to TRBJ1-3; D remains unclear. CDR3 size: 15 residues. Germline CDR1 and CDR2: SGHTA and FQGNSA. With 2 bases removed from V and 0 bases from J, the gap between germline ends came to 8 bases. The CDR3 is CASSLMRASGNTIYF. CDR3 DNA: TGTGCCAGCAGCTTAATGCGCGCCTCTGGAAACACCATATATTTT.

V is TRBV15 and J is TRBJ1-1; D unresolved. V lost 0 bases and J 1 base, leaving 9 bases between the germline ends. Germline lookup yields CDR1 LNHNV and CDR2 YYDKDF (reference sequence). The CDR3 is 15 amino acids. In nucleotides, the CDR3 is TGTGCCACCAGCAGAGATTCGTTGGCGAACACTGAAGCTTTCTTT. This translates into CATSRDSLANTEAFF. The whole variable domain, remainder taken from reference TRBV15 and TRBJ1-1, is DAMVIQNPRYQVTQFGKPVTLSCSQTLNHNVMYWYQQKSSQAPKLLFHYYDKDFNNEADTPDNFQSRRPNTSFCFLDIRSPGLGDTAMYLCATSRDSLANTEAFFGQGTRLTVV.

V is TRBV7-9 and J is TRBJ1-5, with D hard to call. Germline V CDR1 and CDR2: SEHNR, FQNEAQ (reference sequence). Trimming cost V 4 bases and J 5 bases, with 6 bases left between them. There are 12 residues in the CDR3. CDR3 DNA: TGTGCCAGCAGCTCCCCGGATCAGCCCCAGCATTTT. Its protein product is CASSSPDQPQHF.

This clone was recorded once. V usage is TRBV11-2 and J usage is TRBJ1-4, with unresolved D. The CDR3 contains 12 residues. Germline V CDR1 and CDR2: SGHAT, FQNNGV. Trimming took off 5 bases at V and 7 bases at J, with 8 bases between the two ends. The CDR3 sequence: CASSRSSEKLFF. CDR3 DNA: TGTGCCAGCAGCCGATCCAGTGAAAAACTGTTTTTT.

V and J are TRBV7-9 and TRBJ1-2; D unclear. Germline V CDR1 and CDR2: SEHNR, FQNEAQ (reference sequence). Trimming removed 4 bases at V and 0 bases at J, with 12 bases between. The CDR3 spans 15 residues. The CDR3 nucleotides are TGTGCCAGCAGCTCCGGGAGGGCGGCTAACTATGGCTACACCTTC. Its translation is CASSSGRAANYGYTF.

V and J are TRBV30 and TRBJ1-6; 8 nucleotides match TRBD1. Germline V CDR1 and CDR2: GTSNPN, SVGIG (reference sequence). V was pared by 2 bases and J by 7 bases, with 19 bases of the junction left unmatched. The CDR3 is 19 amino acids. In nucleotides, the CDR3 is TGTGCCTGGAGTCCCAAGCTCGGACAGGGCTTATTCCCAAATTCACCCCTCCACTTT. Amino acid sequence: CAWSPKLGQGLFPNSPLHF.

This chain joins TRBV28 and TRBJ2-1, with D unresolved. Per the germline V gene, CDR1 is MDHEN and CDR2 is SYDVKM. Trimming removed 7 bases from V and 0 bases from J, with 13 bases in between. The length of the CDR3 is 15 residues. In nucleotides, the CDR3 is TGTGCCAGCATTTCCACCACTCGCTCCTACAATGAGCAGTTCTTC. Protein sequence: CASISTTRSYNEQFF.

The rearrangement links TRBV7-2 to TRBJ2-1, with D unclear. V dropped 6 bases and J dropped 10 bases, with 16 bases sitting between them. In germline, CDR1 is SGHTA, CDR2 FQGNSA. The CDR3 runs to 13 residues. The CDR3 sequence: CASRHATGYEQFF. The CDR3 DNA sequence: TGTGCCAGCAGACACGCGACCGGGTACGAGCAGTTCTTC.

This chain connects TRBV3-1 (or the pseudogene TRBV3-2) to TRBJ1-1; D perhaps matches TRBD1 (5 bases). Per germline, CDR1 LGHDT and CDR2 YNNKEL (reference sequence). The CDR3 runs to 12 residues. V dropped 1 base and J dropped 11 bases, with 11 bases sitting between them. The CDR3 loop reads CASSQAGRAAFF. CDR3 nucleotide sequence: TGTGCCAGCAGCCAAGCGGGCAGGGCGGCTTTCTTT.

This clone has a single count. This chain links TRBV20-1 with TRBJ1-4; D is unclear. V dropped 3 bases and J dropped 4 bases, with 18 bases sitting between them. The CDR3 covers 16 residues. The germline V gene encodes CDR1 DFQATT and CDR2 SNEGSKA (reference sequence). For the CDR3, the DNA is TGCAGTGCTAGTCCTCGAGGGCAAATGGGTAATGAAAAACTGTTTTTT. It yields the protein CSASPRGQMGNEKLFF.

The V call is TRBV18, the J call TRBJ2-7; 8 bases fit TRBD2. The trim removed 3 bases at V and 4 bases at J, leaving 5 bases unmatched. From germline, CDR1 is KGHSH and CDR2 LQKENI. The CDR3 length is 14 residues. In DNA, the CDR3 is TGTGCCAGCTCACCGGGTAGCGGGAAATACGAGCAGTACTTC. It specifies CASSPGSGKYEQYF.

This rearrangement joins TRBV20-1 to TRBJ1-2, with TRBD1 matching over 8 bases. Trimming cost V 6 bases and J 4 bases; bases outside gene matches: 1. Looked up from germline, CDR1 is DFQATT and CDR2 is SNEGSKA (reference sequence). The CDR3 has 11 residues. The CDR3 nucleotides are TGCAGTGCCGGACAGGGCTATGGCTACACCTTC. Translating gives CSAGQGYGYTF.

The chain employs TRBV5-1 and TRBJ2-1; 7 positions agree with TRBD1. CDR1 is SGHRS, CDR2 YFSETQ, per germline. The CDR3 contains 15 residues. The V and J ends lost 0 bases and 5 bases, in that order; junction bases with no gene match: 5. Written as DNA, the CDR3 is TGCGCCAGCAGCTTGGAAGGGGGCCACGACAATGAGCAGTTCTTC. It encodes CASSLEGGHDNEQFF.

This sequence joins TRBV18 and TRBJ1-2; a possible D gene is TRBD1 (5 bases). The V gene's germline CDR1 is KGHSH and CDR2 LQKENI. The V and J ends lost 0 bases and 4 bases respectively, with 12 bases between them. The CDR3 extends over 15 amino acids. This chain's CDR3 is CASSPPVTVSYGYTF. The CDR3 region has the DNA TGTGCCAGCTCACCACCGGTGACAGTATCCTATGGCTACACCTTC.